This T cell receptor beta chain stems from a study of cytomegalovirus exposure and HLA in healthy donors. Study background: Of all 400 or so donors who were genotyped, roughly 81% belonged to the Caucasian-associated ancestry cluster.

About this clone: The antigen is not known.

Study observations and caveats: Several of the most significant clusters appeared linked to common viral pathogens, based on a later analysis. The likely explanation for a cluster of highly shared sequence variants was sequencing artifact.

The V and J ends lost 5 bases and 2 bases, in that order; junction bases with no gene match: 8. Germline loops: CDR1 MNHEY, CDR2 SMNVEV (reference sequence). The CDR3 has 16 residues. Those who donated were healthy bone marrow donors. PCR involved 60 Vbeta and 13 Jbeta primers. Measured with immunoSEQ multiplex PCR; TCRdb has only the in-frame clones, and not every one. The sample has roughly 120,000 clones, roughly 80% seen once; the top ten hold roughly 3%. This chain links TRBV27 with TRBJ2-5, with 10 bases aligning to TRBD2. The sample comprised PBMCs. The sequence was collected from a male donor in good health and CMV-seronegative. The CDR3 coding sequence is TGTGCCAGCAGTCAGTGGCTAGCGGGAGCTCAAGAGACCCAGTACTTC. Translated: CASSQWLAGAQETQYF.